This TCR beta chain comes out of a study of neoadjuvant nivolumab and ipilimumab in lung cancer. Whole-study results and caveats: Only a small number of samples underwent TCR sequencing. Compared with tumor-adjacent uninvolved lung, resected tumors showed greater richness and clonality. Blood richness before therapy tracked richness in tumors resected after neoadjuvant therapy.

This clone was detected only once. Its antigen is as yet unknown. The CDR3 covers 17 residues. Germline V lookup: CDR1 MNHNS, CDR2 SASEGT. The V gene end was trimmed by 2 bases and the J gene end by 1 base; junction bases not matched to a gene: 8. Using immunoSEQ multiplex PCR, the repertoire was profiled, and TCRdb retains in-frame clones only, with some absent. Among approximately 35,000 clones listed, 92% were seen once. The V and J genes are TRBV6-1 and TRBJ2-3; 8 bases are a match to TRBD2. Sequenced here: peripheral blood, sampled after neoadjuvant nivolumab, alone or with ipilimumab, at or shortly before surgery. The clonotype was recovered from an adult with non-small cell lung cancer. CDR3 loop: CASSERSTSGRTDTQYF. The CDR3 DNA reads TGTGCCAGCAGTGAAAGATCAACTAGCGGACGCACAGATACGCAGTATTTT.